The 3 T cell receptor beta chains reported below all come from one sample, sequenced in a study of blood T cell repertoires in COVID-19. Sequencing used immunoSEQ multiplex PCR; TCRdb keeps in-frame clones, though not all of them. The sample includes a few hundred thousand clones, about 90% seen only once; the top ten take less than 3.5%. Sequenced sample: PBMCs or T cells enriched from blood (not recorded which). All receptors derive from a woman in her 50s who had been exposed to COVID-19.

CDR3 protein: CASSQQDPSYNEQFF. The CDR3 coding sequence is TGCGCCAGCAGCCAACAGGATCCCTCCTACAATGAGCAGTTCTTC. This chain connects TRBV5-1 to TRBJ2-1; D perhaps matches TRBD1 (5 bases). The CDR3 totals 15 residues. V lost 4 bases to trimming and J lost 0 bases, with 11 bases between them. Germline V CDR1 and CDR2: SGHRS, YFSETQ.

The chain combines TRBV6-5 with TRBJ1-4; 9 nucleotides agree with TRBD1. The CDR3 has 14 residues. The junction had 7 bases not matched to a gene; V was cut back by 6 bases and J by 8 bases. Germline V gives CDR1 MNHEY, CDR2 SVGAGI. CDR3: CASRTGTGIEKLFF. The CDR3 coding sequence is TGTGCCAGCAGAACCGGGACAGGGATAGAAAAACTGTTTTTT.

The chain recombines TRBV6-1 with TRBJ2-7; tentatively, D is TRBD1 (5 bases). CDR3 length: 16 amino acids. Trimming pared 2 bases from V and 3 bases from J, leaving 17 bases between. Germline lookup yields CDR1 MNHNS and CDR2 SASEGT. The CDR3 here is CASSERKGVIFYEQYF. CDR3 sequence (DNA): TGTGCCAGCAGTGAACGGAAAGGGGTAATATTCTACGAGCAGTACTTC.